This entry lists 3 T cell receptor beta chains sequenced from one sample in a study of regulatory T cells in long-lasting Graves disease. Arm-PCR of CDR3 regions with iRepertoire HTBI primers generated TCR beta libraries. TCRdb used MiXCR to reprocess the multiplex PCR reads, holding one entry per CDR3 protein. The top ten clones hold 15% to 20% of a sample with a few hundred thousand distinct CDR3 sequences, approximately 12% of them seen once. The time point is: newly diagnosed GD, antithyroid drugs for less than 3 months. From PBMCs, RNA was extracted and then used to make the TCR library. The same data also went into a second study, on T cells in Graves' hyperthyroidism and ophthalmopathy.

The sample in question was peripheral blood mononuclear cells (PBMCs), obtained at new diagnosis, from a patient treated with antithyroid drugs. These receptors all come from a woman between 18 and 30 years old with Graves disease.

This chain connects TRBV5-1 to TRBJ2-3; unclear D gene. The CDR3 consists of 15 residues. The V and J ends lost 6 bases and 3 bases respectively, with 17 bases between them. Looked up from germline, CDR1 is SGHRS and CDR2 is YFSETQ. The CDR3 nucleotides are TGCGCCAGCACTCTCGAACCGGGCCCAACAGATACGCAGTATTTT. Amino acid sequence: CASTLEPGPTDTQYF.

This clonotype was counted ten times or more. The chain employs TRBV20-1 and TRBJ2-3; 7 nucleotides align to TRBD1. This CDR3 is 14 amino acids long. The germline gives CDR1 DFQATT, CDR2 SNEGSKA (reference sequence). Trimming took 7 bases from V and 6 from J; bases not matched to a gene: 13. CDR3 bases: TGCAGTGTTGCAGAGAGGGGGCGCAAGGATACGCAGTATTTT. It specifies CSVAERGRKDTQYF.

The chain links TRBV27 to TRBJ2-2; 9 bases line up with TRBD2. V trimming: 7 bases; J trimming: 1 base; junction bases outside the gene matches: 13. Germline V gene data show CDR1 as MNHEY and CDR2 as SMNVEV (reference sequence). The CDR3 covers 18 residues. CDR3 nucleotides: TGTGCCAGCACGGCTGGGCTAGCGGGGATTTTGAACACCGGGGAGCTGTTTTTT. This encodes CASTAGLAGILNTGELFF.